The T cell receptor beta chain under discussion was sequenced for a study of OX40 agonist ivuxolimab in advanced cancers. Overall study: Patients received ivuxolimab, an agonistic anti-OX40 (CD134) antibody. Dose-escalation patients were diagnosed with hepatocellular carcinoma, melanoma, renal cell cancer or head and neck cancer. Among those treated, three patients had partial responses, one with hepatocellular carcinoma and two with cutaneous melanoma.

CDR3 length equals 15 residues. Germline V gene lookup returns CDR1 SQVTM and CDR2 ANQGSEA. V shed 1 base and J shed 3 bases, with 15 bases lying between them. Assay: immunoSEQ multiplex PCR; the TCRdb copy retains only in-frame clones and omits some. The sample lists some 150,000 clones; just over 90% were seen once. The chain combines TRBV29-1 with TRBJ1-1; D remains ambiguous. The specimen was CD4+ or CD8+ T cells sorted from blood, collected in a trial of the OX40 agonist ivuxolimab. The TCR sequence derives from an adult with an advanced solid tumor such as melanoma, head and neck, liver or kidney cancer. The CDR3 is CSVEGVSHTYTEAFF. For the CDR3, the DNA is TGCAGCGTTGAAGGCGTCAGCCATACTTACACTGAAGCTTTCTTT. The full variable domain, its missing parts supplied by reference TRBV29-1 and TRBJ1-1, is SAVISQKPSRDICQRGTSLTIQCQVDSQVTMMFWYRQQPGQSLTLIATANQGSEATYESGFVIDKFPISRPNLTFSTLTVSNMSPEDSSIYLCSVEGVSHTYTEAFFGQGTRLTVV.